This T cell receptor beta chain emerged from a study of T cell responses to AZD1222 COVID-19 vaccine. Turning to the study itself: Second-dose groups at about 4 or about 12 weeks were pooled.

Germline loops: CDR1 DFQATT, CDR2 SNEGSKA (reference sequence). The V gene lost 1 base and the J gene lost 7 bases, with 7 bases spanning the gap. The CDR3 has 11 amino acids. Only in-frame clones appear in the TCRdb table, and some are missing; sequencing was by immunoSEQ multiplex PCR. The sample contains about 83,000 clones, roughly 86% of which appear only once. With regard to this clone: The antigen is unknown.

Notes on the study in general: Donors in the cohort were predominantly white British and more often female, and clonal diversity was possibly underestimated.

The material sequenced was peripheral blood, taken on day 0 of AZD1222 vaccination. This sequence was found in an adult in good health. The chain joins TRBV20-1 to TRBJ1-1; possibly TRBD1 for D (5 bases). The CDR3 loop is CSARGQGEAFF. Here the CDR3 DNA reads TGCAGTGCTAGAGGTCAGGGTGAAGCTTTCTTT.